The 10 T cell receptor beta chains listed next were all sequenced from one sample in a study of vaccination effects on CD4 cells after COVID-19. The ViraFEST assay expanded antigen-specific CD4+ T cells with viral peptide pools before sequencing. At the end of roughly 9 days of culture, CD4+ T cells were isolated. Absence of prior SARS-CoV-2 infection characterized the vaccine recipients, who showed negative nucleocapsid antibodies. Clones were sequenced by immunoSEQ multiplex PCR, and TCRdb holds only the in-frame ones, with some missing. The sample carries tens of thousands of clones, 80% recorded once. Their target antigens are unknown. The source material was CD4+ T cells from PBMCs cultured with SARS-CoV-2 spike peptides, sampled before COVID-19 vaccination. The receptors come from a human donor who received a COVID-19 vaccine.

CDR3 nucleotide sequence: TGTGCCAGCTCACGGGCTGCCGGGATGGTGAGAGGGGATACGCAGTATTTT. It codes for CASSRAAGMVRGDTQYF. V is TRBV18 and J is TRBJ2-3; possible D gene TRBD2, 5 bases. Trimming stripped 4 bases from V and 6 bases from J, with 23 bases between. CDR3 length equals 17 residues. Looked up from germline, CDR1 is KGHSH and CDR2 is LQKENI.

This chain joins TRBV3-1 (or the pseudogene TRBV3-2) and TRBJ2-3, with no clear D. Trimming stripped 4 bases from V and 3 bases from J, with 5 bases between. Looked up from germline, CDR1 is LGHDT and CDR2 is YNNKEL (reference sequence). The CDR3 is 12 amino acids. The CDR3 region has the DNA TGTGCCAGCAGCCCACGGACAGATACGCAGTATTTT. This sequence encodes CASSPRTDTQYF.

The V call is TRBV7-2, the J call TRBJ1-2; tentatively, D is TRBD1 (6 bases). Germline loops: CDR1 SGHTA, CDR2 FQGNSA. The CDR3 runs to 16 residues. The V and J ends lost 5 bases and 0 bases respectively, with 16 bases between them. As DNA, the CDR3 is TGTGCCAGCAGCGCGACCCGGGACACGACTAACTATGGCTACACCTTC. Its protein product is CASSATRDTTNYGYTF.

The rearrangement links TRBV3-1 (or the pseudogene TRBV3-2) to TRBJ2-1; the D is unclear. Germline lookup yields CDR1 LGHDT and CDR2 YNNKEL (reference sequence). This CDR3 contains 14 residues. Trimming shortened V by 4 bases and J by 4 bases, and 11 bases separated the two germline ends. The CDR3, as DNA: TGTGCCAGCAGCCCCAGCTACAATTACAATGAGCAGTTCTTC. Translated: CASSPSYNYNEQFF.

As DNA, the CDR3 is TGTGCCAGTAGCCGGACATCGAGCTCTGGAAACACCATATATTTT. Residues: CASSRTSSSGNTIYF. V is TRBV19 and J is TRBJ1-3, with a tentative D call TRBD1 (5 bases). From germline, CDR1 is LNHDA and CDR2 SQIVND (reference sequence). This CDR3 has 15 amino acids. V lost 6 bases and J lost 0, with 12 bases in between.

The CDR3: CASSLRGGADYGYTF. For the CDR3, the DNA is TGTGCCAGCAGTTTACGTGGGGGCGCAGACTATGGCTACACCTTC. V gene TRBV28 combines with J gene TRBJ1-2; possible D gene TRBD1, 6 bases. The CDR3 runs 15 residues. CDR1 is MDHEN and CDR2 is SYDVKM in the germline V gene. The V gene lost 2 bases and the J gene lost 3 bases, with 13 bases spanning the gap.

This rearrangement joins TRBV4-2 to TRBJ2-5; D is ambiguous. In germline, CDR1 is LGHNA, CDR2 YNFKEQ. The CDR3 contains 16 residues. Trimming cost V 1 base and J 3 bases, with 15 bases left between them. This CDR3 reads CASSQGFGLREETQYF. The CDR3 DNA reads TGTGCCAGCAGCCAAGGTTTCGGGCTCCGTGAAGAGACCCAGTACTTC.

The gene calls are TRBV15 and TRBJ1-2, with D possibly TRBD1 on 5 matching bases. V lost 3 bases, J lost 2 bases, and 16 bases lay in between. Per germline, CDR1 LNHNV and CDR2 YYDKDF (reference sequence). This CDR3 contains 16 residues. The CDR3 reads CATSSHGGRLNYGYTF. Here the CDR3 DNA reads TGTGCCACCAGCAGTCACGGGGGGAGGCTCAACTATGGCTACACCTTC.

V is TRBV6-5 and J is TRBJ2-5; D unresolved. V shed 6 bases and J shed 5 bases, with 16 bases lying between them. From germline, CDR1 is MNHEY and CDR2 SVGAGI. The CDR3 extends over 14 amino acids. This CDR3 is CASRRKSGGETQYF. In DNA, the CDR3 is TGTGCCAGCAGACGCAAGTCCGGTGGGGAGACCCAGTACTTC.

The chain combines TRBV6-1 with TRBJ1-5; D remains unclear. The V and J ends lost 1 base and 7 bases respectively, with 2 bases between them. The CDR3 covers 11 residues. Germline V gene lookup returns CDR1 MNHNS and CDR2 SASEGT. The CDR3 sequence: CASSEGQPQHF. The CDR3 nucleotides are TGTGCCAGCAGTGAAGGACAGCCCCAGCATTTT.